This T cell receptor (beta chain) stems from a study of blood T cell dynamics during melanoma immunotherapy. The repertoire was sequenced with immunoSEQ multiplex PCR; TCRdb's copy has only in-frame clones and lacks some. The repertoire includes 12,000 or so clones, roughly 90% of them detected once, and roughly 3.9% sits in the top ten. This clone was seen just once. Time point: week 3, after first cycle of checkpoint inhibitor. This clonotype was sampled from a human donor with melanoma. Sequences were derived from blood, sampled from a patient treated with checkpoint blockade.

The CDR3 sequence: CASSLALEGYTF. The CDR3, as DNA: TGTGCCAGCAGCTTAGCCCTAGAGGGCTACACCTTC. V is TRBV7-2 and J is TRBJ1-2; no clear D. Deletions cut 0 bases from V and 8 bases from J, with 7 bases between. There are 12 residues in the CDR3. Germline V lookup: CDR1 SGHTA, CDR2 FQGNSA.